This TCR beta chain comes out of a study of molecular identifiers for immune sequencing clone quantification. One entry per CDR3 protein results from TCRdb running MiXCR on the PCR reads. Here the sample spans hundreds of thousands of distinct CDR3 sequences, 15% to 20% being singletons. Study-wide points: Clones carrying above 20 RNA copies accounted for over 98% of effector molecules, under 1% in naive cells.

V lost 4 bases and J 4 bases, leaving 8 bases between the germline ends. The CDR3 spans 12 residues. Germline values: CDR1 SQVTM, CDR2 ANQGSEA. This clonotype was detected many times. As yet, its antigen is unknown. The chain has TRBV29-1 and TRBJ1-3; D remains ambiguous. The source material was naive CD8+ T cells from blood, with Jurkat cell RNA spiked in. Subset reported: FACS-sorted CD8+CD4-CCR7+CD45RA+ naive T cells. This TCR was recovered from a human donor in good health. Some libraries in this study had Jurkat cell RNA spiked in. CDR3 bases: TGCAGCGTTGCTTCCGGGGGAAACACCATATATTTT. As protein: CSVASGGNTIYF.